The clone carrying this T cell receptor beta chain was recorded at least ten times. This sample is part of a study of T cells in Graves' hyperthyroidism and ophthalmopathy. The V end lost 9 bases, the J end lost 2 bases, and 14 bases lay between the germline ends. Germline CDR1 is MDHEN and CDR2 is SYDVKM. This CDR3 is built from 14 residues. TCR beta CDR3 region amplification was performed from RNA transcripts. Carried out on the TCR CDR3, a first-round RT-PCR used the HTBI primer set. TCRdb fed the multiplex PCR reads into MiXCR, producing one record per CDR3 protein. The sample has approximately 700,000 distinct CDR3 sequences; roughly 15% are singletons.

This TCR was recovered from a man aged 18 to 35 with Graves' hyperthyroidism. The genes are TRBV28 and TRBJ1-5; D remains unclear. The sample consisted of blood. The CDR3 here is CASQGWIGNQPQHF. The CDR3 bases are TGTGCCAGTCAAGGGTGGATAGGCAATCAGCCCCAGCATTTT.